A selection of T cell receptor beta chains follows, all from one sample in a study of OX40 agonist ivuxolimab in advanced cancers. Only in-frame clones appear in the TCRdb table, and some are missing; sequencing was by immunoSEQ multiplex PCR. The data hold 50,000 to 60,000 clones, with over 75% observed a single time. The sequencing used CD4+ or CD8+ T cells sorted from blood, collected in a trial of the OX40 agonist ivuxolimab. These receptors were collected from an adult with an advanced solid tumor such as melanoma, head and neck, liver or kidney cancer. The CDR3 runs from the conserved cysteine through the conserved F or W. The order of the fields is J gene, V gene, D gene, clone size, CDR3 DNA, CDR3 protein. The D gene is left open where the match is weak. Size tells how often a clone was seen (once, few, many) or the class of an expanded clone, and some rows leave it out.

>TRBJ2-1|TRBV19|.|.
TGTGCCAGTAGTATAGGGGGGGTAAGTTACAATGAGCAGTTCTTC
CASSIGGVSYNEQFF
>TRBJ1-1|TRBV28|.|.
TGTGCCAGCAGTACTCCTCAGGGGTTGTTGAACACTGAAGCTTTCTTT
CASSTPQGLLNTEAFF
>TRBJ2-7|TRBV4-1|TRBD2|.
TGCGCCAGCAGCCACACAAGCGGGGGGTTCTACGAGCAGTACTTC
CASSHTSGGFYEQYF
>TRBJ1-1|TRBV7-2|.|.
TGTGCCAGCAGGATCCCAGGGTTTGAAGCTTTCTTT
CASRIPGFEAFF
>TRBJ1-5|TRBV5-6|.|.
TGTGCCAGCAGCTCTTGGCGAGGCGGCAGGGATGATCAGCCCCAGCATTTT
CASSSWRGGRDDQPQHF
>TRBJ1-2|TRBV6-6|.|.
TGTGCCAGCAGTTCCCCGGGGGGAGCCTATGGCTACACCTTC
CASSSPGGAYGYTF
>TRBJ2-7|TRBV7-9|.|.
TGTGCCAGCAGCTCAAGCAGGGTCACCTACGAGCAGTACTTC
CASSSSRVTYEQYF
>TRBJ2-5|TRBV20-1|.|.
TGCAGTGCTCGGAGGGAGACCCAGTACTTC
CSARRETQYF
>TRBJ2-1|TRBV2|TRBD2|.
TGTGCCAGCGGGAAGTGGGCTAGCGGGAACAATGAGCAGTTCTTC
CASGKWASGNNEQFF
>TRBJ1-2|TRBV19|.|.
TGTGCCAGTAGTTCCAGCTTGGGGCTAGGCTATGGCTACACCTTC
CASSSSLGLGYGYTF
>TRBJ2-2|TRBV10-3|TRBD1|.
TGTGCCATCAGGGGACAGCTAACCGGGGAGCTGTTTTTT
CAIRGQLTGELFF
>TRBJ1-1|TRBV28|TRBD1|.
TGTGCCAGCAGGGTCTCGGGACAGGGAAAGACTGAAGCTTTCTTT
CASRVSGQGKTEAFF
>TRBJ1-1|TRBV5-1|.|few
TGCGCCAGCAGCTTGGATGGGACCCCTGGCACTGAAGCTTTCTTT
CASSLDGTPGTEAFF
>TRBJ2-7|TRBV10-1|.|.
TGCGCCAGCAGCGCCGGGACTCCGAGCTCCCACGAGCAGTACTTC
CASSAGTPSSHEQYF
>TRBJ1-4|TRBV6-6|.|.
TGTGCCAGCAGTTACTCGGGTAGGACGAATGAAAAACTGTTTTTT
CASSYSGRTNEKLFF
>TRBJ1-2|TRBV5-1|.|.
TGCGCCAGCAGCTTGGGGACAGCTTTAAGCTATGGCTACACCTTC
CASSLGTALSYGYTF
>TRBJ2-2|TRBV19|.|once
TGTGCCAGTAGTATCCTCGACAGGCTCACCGGGGAGCTGTTTTTT
CASSILDRLTGELFF
>TRBJ2-7|TRBV4-1|TRBD2|.
TGCGCCAGCAGCCAAGCCCGAGGAGCGGGGGGATACGAGCAGTACTTC
CASSQARGAGGYEQYF
>TRBJ1-2|TRBV6-6|.|.
TGTGCCAGCAGTCACCGGGACGGGTTTGGCTACACCTTC
CASSHRDGFGYTF
>TRBJ2-1|TRBV2|TRBD2|.
TGTGCCAGCACCGGGACTAGCGGGAGGGCCGGTGAGCAGTTCTTC
CASTGTSGRAGEQFF
>TRBJ2-2|TRBV30|.|once
TGTGCCTGGTTCACGAAGGGAGGCACCGGGGAGCTGTTTTTT
CAWFTKGGTGELFF
>TRBJ1-3|TRBV5-4|.|.
TGTGCCAGCAGCTTGGCTCCGGGACCGGGGGACACCATATATTTT
CASSLAPGPGDTIYF
>TRBJ2-7|TRBV7-6|.|.
TGTGCCAGCAGCTTAGGCGGGCAGGGGCTCTACGAGCAGTACTTC
CASSLGGQGLYEQYF
>TRBJ2-7|TRBV27|.|.
TGTGCCAGCAGAACCCCCGGGGACGAGCAGTACTTC
CASRTPGDEQYF
>TRBJ2-7|TRBV2|.|.
TGTGCCAGCAGTGAAGCGGAGGCGTCGAGCTCCTACGAGCAGTACTTC
CASSEAEASSSYEQYF
>TRBJ1-5|TRBV7-3|TRBD1|once
TGTGCCAGCAGCTCAGATACCGGGACAGGGATATTTAATAGCAATCAGCCCCAGCATTTT
CASSSDTGTGIFNSNQPQHF
>TRBJ1-3|TRBV27|.|.
TGTGCCAGCAGTTTATCGGGACTAGGGCCGGGAAACACCATATATTTT
CASSLSGLGPGNTIYF
>TRBJ1-3|TRBV7-9|TRBD1|.
TGTGCCAGCAGCTCGCCCCGACAGGGAGGAAACACCATATATTTT
CASSSPRQGGNTIYF
>TRBJ2-5|TRBV15|.|.
TGTGCCACCAAGGGAAGCCAAGAGACCCAGTACTTC
CATKGSQETQYF
>TRBJ1-6|TRBV5-4|.|few
TGTGCCAGCAGCTTGTCCGGTTCCTATAATTCACCCCTCCACTTT
CASSLSGSYNSPLHF
>TRBJ2-7|TRBV18|.|.
TGTGCCAGCTCATCCCGGGACAAAGCCTACGAGCAGTACTTC
CASSSRDKAYEQYF
>TRBJ2-3|TRBV7-9|TRBD2|once
TGTGCCAGCAGCTTCAGCCTAGCGGTACGTGATACGCAGTATTTT
CASSFSLAVRDTQYF